The TCR beta chain described here comes from a study of T cell responses to AZD1222 COVID-19 vaccine. General study results and limits: Breadth and depth of Spike-specific TCRs rose after two AZD1222 doses.

The CDR3 has 14 amino acids. Germline V gene lookup returns CDR1 LNHDA and CDR2 SQIVND (reference sequence). Between the trimmed V and J ends, which lost 3 bases and 1 base, there was a span of 9 bases. The count of this clone is one. The antigen is unknown. TCRdb's copy holds only in-frame clones and misses some; the assay was immunoSEQ multiplex PCR. The sample comprises about 150,000 clones, roughly nine tenths of which are singletons, and under 8% rests with the top ten. V gene TRBV19 combines with J gene TRBJ1-1; D is uncertain. This sequence was found in an adult who had recovered from COVID-19. This material consisted of peripheral blood, taken after recovery from COVID-19. CDR3 sequence: CASSMDGENTEAFF. In DNA form, the CDR3 reads TGTGCCAGTAGTATGGACGGTGAGAACACTGAAGCTTTCTTT. Full variable domain (outside the CDR3, taken from reference TRBV19 and TRBJ1-1): DGGITQSPKYLFRKEGQNVTLSCEQNLNHDAMYWYRQDPGQGLRLIYYSQIVNDFQKGDIAEGYSVSREKKESFPLTVTSAQKNPTAFYLCASSMDGENTEAFFGQGTRLTVV.